This T cell receptor beta chain was sequenced for a study of blood T cells in healthy people across ages (dated by TCRdb to the mid-2010s). As for the study more broadly: In model experiments, roughly one uniquely barcoded TCR beta cDNA molecule per two T cells was captured by template switching. Age-related changes in TCR beta repertoire diversity were measured in the study by deep sequencing normalized with unique cDNA molecular identifiers. Four age groups were formed from the donors: young (average about 16 years), middle-aged (around 40), aged (roughly 59) and long-lived (more than 75). Donors of different ages were randomly distributed across sequencing lanes to avoid experimental bias. Using the same blood draw, the study looked at two additional independent replicas of 1 million unique cDNA reads for two donors, one aged 18 to 30 and the other aged 80 or older. Paper-wide results and their limitations: The CMV infection status of donors was not known, potentially confounding age-related changes in expanded clonotypes. Observed TCR beta diversity per million T cells fell roughly linearly with age, and a significant reduction was already apparent by age approximately 40. Estimates of total diversity based on one million sequenced T cells were considered lower bounds and underestimates. Because profiling used bulk unsorted PBMCs, naive and antigen-experienced compartments could not be compared conclusively. Observed TCR beta diversity correlated strongly with the percentage of naive T cells measured by flow cytometry. Compared with the aged group, the long-lived group had more naive CD4+ T cells, fewer expanded clones and increased TCR diversity, a pattern suggesting age selection.

On this clonotype: The target of this receptor is not known. No much larger clonotype is one base removed from it; base qualities were not supplied.

The method was 5' RACE. For sequencing, an Illumina HiSeq 2500 was employed. A second PCR of roughly 7 to 11 cycles was run with a J-beta primer mix and a sample-barcoded 5' primer. A template-switch 5' adaptor carrying 12 random nucleotides introduced a unique molecular identifier onto each TCR beta cDNA molecule. Each sample yielded at least 3 million CDR3-containing paired-end reads. First-strand cDNA synthesis was performed from all RNA using the Mint cDNA synthesis kit, with priming by a TRBC-specific oligonucleotide. Following uracil-DNA glycosylase treatment, all cDNA underwent a first 18-cycle PCR with the universal primers M1SS and BC2_uni_R. On the authors' methods: For normalization, 1 million high-quality reads were randomly selected from each sample, with every read carrying a distinct molecular identifier. Reads sharing molecular identifiers were discarded rather than binned into consensus sequences. MiTCR, with a Q25 quality threshold and the strictest error-elimination algorithm, was used for CDR3 identification, clonotype clustering and error correction. Lower-bound total TCR beta diversity was estimated with a nonparametric unseen species model using Euler transformation. The public reads were quality trimmed at Q25 with fastp and then assembled into clones with MiXCR by TCRdb, keeping productive beta chains. Duplicate CDR3 protein sequences are folded into a single record with the most common DNA and genes. The V and J calls were determined by TCRdb, not by the authors. Recorded for this sample are hundreds of thousands of distinct CDR3 sequences; roughly 50% of them occurred a single time. The biggest ten clones account for 35% to 40% of the sample.

The donors were 40 or so Caucasian individuals from Russia, aged 6 to 90 years, who were systemically healthy. Roughly 9.5 milliliters of peripheral blood were drawn from each donor into EDTA-treated Vacutainer tubes. Ficoll-Paque density-gradient centrifugation was used to isolate PBMCs, with at least 6 million per sample. Trizol reagent was used to extract total RNA from PBMCs, with at least 6 micrograms per sample. For every donor, an aliquot of PBMCs went through flow cytometry to measure the percentages of naive CD45RAhigh/CD27high T cells. The sample was blood. The TCR was taken from a man in his 60s in good health.

The CDR3: CASRITDTQYF. The DNA sequence follows: TGTGCCAGCAGGATCACAGATACGCAGTATTTT. In this chain, TRBV6-6 is recombined with TRBJ2-3; the D gene cannot be resolved reliably. Trimming removed 6 bases from V and 2 bases from J, leaving 3 bases between the germline ends. The CDR3 runs 11 amino acids, cysteine and phenylalanine included. Only the CDR3 DNA is retained, 33 bases long and in frame from the first base. The germline V gene encodes CDR1 MNHNY and CDR2 SVGAGI (reference sequence).